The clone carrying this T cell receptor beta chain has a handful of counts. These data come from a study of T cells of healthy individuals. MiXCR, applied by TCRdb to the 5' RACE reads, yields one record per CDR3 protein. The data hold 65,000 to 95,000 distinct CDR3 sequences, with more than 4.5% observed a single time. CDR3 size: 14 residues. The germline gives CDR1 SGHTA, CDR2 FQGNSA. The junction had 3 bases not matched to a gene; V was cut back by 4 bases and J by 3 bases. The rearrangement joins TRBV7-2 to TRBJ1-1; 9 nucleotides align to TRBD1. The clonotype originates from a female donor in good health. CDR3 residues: CASSSGTGYTEAFF. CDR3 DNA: TGTGCCAGCAGCTCGGGGACAGGGTACACTGAAGCTTTCTTT.